The 15 T cell receptor beta chains below come from one sample, sequenced in a study of CD8 T cells in ankylosing spondylitis. Study findings and constraints: Seemingly characteristic of ankylosing spondylitis blood was a TCR beta motif consisting of about 8 highly homologous variants.

TCRdb reanalysed the 5' RACE reads using MiXCR and keeps one entry per CDR3 protein. This table has more than 250,000 distinct CDR3 sequences, 8% appearing once. These TCRs' antigens remain unknown. Sequencing was done on a sample of blood, either unsorted or a sorted T cell fraction (not recorded which). The receptors originated from a male donor with ankylosing spondylitis.

V usage is TRBV28 and J usage is TRBJ1-1, with D possibly TRBD1 on 5 matching bases. The germline CDR1 and CDR2 sequences are MDHEN and SYDVKM. The CDR3 is 14 residues long. V dropped 6 bases and J dropped 1 base, with 12 bases sitting between them. The CDR3 spells CASRSADRNTEAFF. In DNA, the CDR3 is TGTGCCAGCAGATCTGCCGACAGGAACACTGAAGCTTTCTTT.

The chain links TRBV15 to TRBJ1-2; D call uncertain. CDR3 length: 13 residues. The germline CDR1 and CDR2 sequences are LNHNV and YYDKDF (reference sequence). Trimming cost V 0 bases and J 4 bases, with 6 bases left between them. The DNA of the CDR3 is TGTGCCACCAGCAGAGATATAGGCTATGGCTACACCTTC. It yields the protein CATSRDIGYGYTF.

This clonotype has a handful of counts. V gene TRBV5-1 combines with J gene TRBJ2-7; D possibly corresponds to TRBD2 (5 bases). The V end lost 5 bases, the J end lost 2 bases, and 11 bases lay between the germline ends. The CDR3 has 13 amino acids. CDR1 is SGHRS, CDR2 YFSETQ, per germline. CDR3 sequence reads: CASRVRETYEQYF. In nucleotides, the CDR3 is TGCGCCAGCAGGGTGAGGGAAACCTACGAGCAGTACTTC.

V is TRBV7-9 and J is TRBJ1-4, with D perhaps TRBD1 (6 bases). V dropped 6 bases and J dropped 5 bases, with 10 bases sitting between them. Germline V gives CDR1 SEHNR, CDR2 FQNEAQ (reference sequence). CDR3 length: 13 amino acids. DNA of the CDR3: TGTGCCAGCAGGGGGGGGCCAAATGAAAAACTGTTTTTT. Amino acids: CASRGGPNEKLFF.

This clonotype was picked up many times. The chain combines TRBV12-3 or TRBV12-4 with TRBJ1-2; TRBD1 is a possible D gene (5 bases). With 4 bases removed from V and 8 bases from J, the gap between germline ends came to 23 bases. CDR3 length: 16 residues. The CDR3 region is CASSSGAGTFTRGYTF. As DNA, the CDR3 is TGTGCCAGCAGTTCCGGGGCCGGGACCTTTACTCGCGGCTACACCTTC.

This clonotype was observed a few times. The CDR3 here is CASSTTGTDYEQYF. CDR3 DNA: TGTGCCAGCAGCACGACCGGGACAGACTACGAGCAGTACTTC. The chain recombines TRBV7-9 with TRBJ2-7; 7 bases are a match to TRBD1. Germline trimming cut 5 bases from V and 3 bases from J; bases unmatched to any gene: 7. Germline V gene lookup returns CDR1 SEHNR and CDR2 FQNEAQ (reference sequence). This CDR3 contains 14 residues.

The V gene is TRBV7-2, the J gene TRBJ1-1, with no clear D. Germline-derived CDR1 and CDR2 are SGHTA and FQGNSA. V lost 3 bases to trimming and J lost 0 bases, with 8 bases between them. The CDR3 has 14 amino acids. CDR3 bases: TGTGCCAGCAGCTTGCGGGGTTTGAACACTGAAGCTTTCTTT. It specifies CASSLRGLNTEAFF.

The chain is built from TRBV6-5 and TRBJ2-5; D assignment may be TRBD1 or TRBD2 (5 bases each). CDR1 and CDR2 (germline): MNHEY, SVGAGI. This CDR3 contains 14 residues. Trimming stripped 4 bases from V and 2 bases from J, with 11 bases between. The CDR3 DNA is TGTGCCAGCAGTTCTTTGGGACCACAAGAGACCCAGTACTTC. Translated, it gives CASSSLGPQETQYF.

The chain employs TRBV2 and TRBJ2-1, with TRBD2 matching 8 bases. Germline assignment: CDR1 SNHLY and CDR2 FYNNEI. The CDR3 has 14 residues. V trimming: 2 bases; J trimming: 5 bases; junction bases outside the gene matches: 2. The CDR3 DNA is TGTGCCAGCAGTGAAAAGCGGGGGCACAATGAGCAGTTCTTC. Protein product: CASSEKRGHNEQFF.

This clonotype came up many times. This sequence joins TRBV4-2 and TRBJ2-2; D gene uncertain. Looked up from germline, CDR1 is LGHNA and CDR2 is YNFKEQ. Trimming left V 1 base short and J 3 bases short, with 6 bases between. This CDR3 spans 14 amino acids. CDR3 in amino acids: CASSQGEDTGELFF. For the CDR3, the DNA is TGTGCCAGCAGCCAAGGCGAGGACACCGGGGAGCTGTTTTTT.

This clonotype occurred many times. The rearrangement joins TRBV25-1 to TRBJ2-7, with 8 bases aligning to TRBD2. This CDR3 comprises 14 residues. Germline CDR1 is MGHDK and CDR2 is SYGVNS. V shed 6 bases and J 5 bases; nucleotides not matched to a gene: 9. The CDR3 here is CASRGPGTRHEQYF. The CDR3 DNA is TGTGCCAGCAGGGGACCCGGGACTAGACACGAGCAGTACTTC.

This clonotype was detected once. The rearrangement uses TRBV29-1 and TRBJ1-1; D is undetermined. CDR3 length: 13 amino acids. Germline V gene data show CDR1 as SQVTM and CDR2 as ANQGSEA. The V end lost 1 base, the J end lost 0 bases, and 6 bases lay between the germline ends. The CDR3 DNA follows: TGCAGCGTTGAAGGGCAGCTGAACACTGAAGCTTTCTTT. Protein sequence: CSVEGQLNTEAFF.

This chain links TRBV6-2 or TRBV6-3 with TRBJ2-1; D not certain. V lost 8 bases and J lost 4, with 9 bases in between. Germline CDR1 is MNHEY and CDR2 is SVGEGT. This CDR3 contains 12 residues. The CDR3 DNA sequence: TGTGCCAGCGTTGGGCGGTACAATGAGCAGTTCTTC. Its translation is CASVGRYNEQFF.

This chain links TRBV5-1 with TRBJ2-1; D possibly matches TRBD1 or TRBD2 (5 bases each). The CDR3 has 13 amino acids. The V end was cut by 0 bases, the J end by 10 bases, with 11 bases between. Germline CDR1 and CDR2: SGHRS and YFSETQ. The CDR3 DNA reads as TGCGCCAGCAGCTTGGCTTTGGGACCCGAGCAGTTCTTC. Its protein is CASSLALGPEQFF.

Ten or more counts support this clonotype. The chain combines TRBV6-1 with TRBJ2-1; D may match TRBD1 or TRBD2 (5 bases each). The length of the CDR3 is 13 residues. Trimming removed 4 bases at V and 8 bases at J, with 12 bases between. Germline loops: CDR1 MNHNS, CDR2 SASEGT. The CDR3 here is CASSVERGYEQFF. The CDR3 DNA reads as TGTGCCAGCAGTGTGGAGAGGGGCTATGAGCAGTTCTTC.